Presented here are 4 T cell receptor beta chains from one specimen sequenced in a study of blood T cell repertoires in COVID-19. The method was immunoSEQ multiplex PCR; TCRdb's version includes in-frame clones alone and lacks a portion of them. The data contain over 300,000 clones, 70% to 90% of them singletons. The specimen sequenced was peripheral blood. These receptor sequences come from a man younger than 30 who had recovered from COVID-19.

The chain employs TRBV10-3 and TRBJ2-1; TRBD2 matches at 13 bases. CDR3 length equals 15 residues. Looked up from germline, CDR1 is ENHRY and CDR2 is SYGVKD. The ends lost 2 bases at V and 8 bases at J; junction bases unmatched: 3. The CDR3 reads CAISEGTSGIDEQFF. CDR3 coding DNA: TGTGCCATCAGTGAGGGGACTAGCGGGATCGATGAGCAGTTCTTC.

The V and J genes are TRBV7-2 and TRBJ2-6; D may be TRBD2 (5 bases). V was cut by 6 bases and J by 0 bases, with 6 bases left in between. CDR1 is SGHTA and CDR2 is FQGNSA in the germline V gene. The length of the CDR3 is 14 residues. DNA of the CDR3: TGTGCCAGCAGTCGGGACTCTGGGGCCAACGTCCTGACTTTC. Translation: CASSRDSGANVLTF. Full variable domain (missing parts from reference TRBV7-2 and TRBJ2-6): GAGVSQSPSNKVTEKGKDVELRCDPISGHTALYWYRQSLGQGLEFLIYFQGNSAPDKSGLPSDRFSAERTGGSVSTLTIQRTQQEDSAVYLCASSRDSGANVLTFGAGSRLTVL.

The rearrangement joins TRBV10-3 to TRBJ1-2; D unclear. V was shortened by 1 base and J by 4 bases, with 10 bases between the two germline ends. Germline CDR1 is ENHRY and CDR2 is SYGVKD. The CDR3 is 14 residues long. The DNA for the CDR3 is TGTGCCATCAGTGAGTACGAGGAAACCTATGGCTACACCTTC. Translated, it gives CAISEYEETYGYTF.

This clone was detected once. This sequence joins TRBV4-1 and TRBJ2-7, with a weak D call TRBD2 (5 bases). The germline V and J ends were trimmed by 1 base and 2 bases, with 6 bases remaining between them. The CDR3 runs to 13 residues. Germline values: CDR1 MGHRA, CDR2 YSYEKL. The CDR3 DNA is TGCGCCAGCAGCCAAGCCGGGACCTACGAGCAGTACTTC. Encoded protein: CASSQAGTYEQYF.